The 31 T cell receptor beta chains below all came from one sample that was sequenced in a study of shared clonotypes between healthy human individuals. The protocol was immunoSEQ multiplex PCR, while the TCRdb copy is restricted to in-frame clones and leaves out a portion. Of about 230,000 clones listed, 60% to 80% are singletons. The source material was memory CD4+ T cells sorted from blood. As for subset: CD45RA-negative fraction. These TCRs come from a man under 40 in good health.

Only one count was recorded for this clone. This chain links TRBV9 with TRBJ2-7; D is possibly TRBD2 (5 bases). Germline-derived CDR1 and CDR2 are SGDLS and YYNGEE. This CDR3 is 16 amino acids long. V lost 1 base, J lost 6 bases, and 20 bases lay in between. CDR3 bases: TGTGCCAGCAGCGTAATGGAGCGGTCGTTAACGGGCGAGCAGTACTTC. Protein: CASSVMERSLTGEQYF. Complete variable domain (other parts from reference TRBV9 and TRBJ2-7): DSGVTQTPKHLITATGQRVTLRCSPRSGDLSVYWYQQSLDQGLQFLIQYYNGEERAKGNILERFSAQQFPDLHSELNLSSLELGDSALYFCASSVMERSLTGEQYFGPGTRLTVT.

The chain combines TRBV28 with TRBJ2-7; D gene uncertain. Germline V gene lookup returns CDR1 MDHEN and CDR2 SYDVKM. The V and J ends lost 7 bases and 3 bases respectively, with 13 bases between them. This CDR3 comprises 13 residues. The CDR3 spells CASTKLSLYEQYF. DNA for the CDR3: TGTGCCAGCACCAAACTGTCACTCTACGAGCAGTACTTC.

Only a few counts were recorded for this clone. The genes are TRBV27 and TRBJ1-2, with a tentative D call TRBD1 (5 bases). The CDR3 is 15 residues long. Trimming cost V 5 bases and J 7 bases, with 20 bases left between them. Germline values: CDR1 MNHEY, CDR2 SMNVEV (reference sequence). DNA of the CDR3: TGTGCCAGCAGTCCCTCGTCTTGGGGGATTGGTGGCTACACCTTC. Residues: CASSPSSWGIGGYTF.

This clone was counted many times. The chain couples TRBV6-1 to TRBJ2-1; D remains unclear. The ends were cut back, 2 bases at V and 2 bases at J, with 10 bases in the middle. The length of the CDR3 is 15 residues. Germline V gene data show CDR1 as MNHNS and CDR2 as SASEGT. CDR3 amino acids: CASSETGGAYNEQFF. The CDR3 nucleotides read TGTGCCAGCAGTGAAACTGGCGGAGCCTACAATGAGCAGTTCTTC.

This rearrangement joins TRBV7-2 to TRBJ1-4, with 9 bases identical to TRBD1. The germline V gene has CDR1 SGHTA and CDR2 FQGNSA. CDR3 length: 15 amino acids. Unmatched junction bases numbered 5, after V lost 2 bases and J lost 7 bases. CDR3 nucleotide sequence: TGTGCCAGCAGCTTAACCGGGACAGGGATTGAAAAACTGTTTTTT. Its translation is CASSLTGTGIEKLFF.

The rearrangement links TRBV28 to TRBJ1-1; D is ambiguous. CDR3 length: 14 residues. Germline loops: CDR1 MDHEN, CDR2 SYDVKM. V shed 6 bases and J shed 1 base, with 12 bases lying between them. In DNA form, the CDR3 reads TGTGCCAGCAGCCCTCCGAGCGGGAACACTGAAGCTTTCTTT. Its translation is CASSPPSGNTEAFF.

This clone was seen a few times. The rearrangement uses TRBV9 and TRBJ2-1, with D perhaps matching TRBD2 (5 bases). Trimming removed 3 bases at V and 2 bases at J, with 12 bases between. Germline values: CDR1 SGDLS, CDR2 YYNGEE. The CDR3 has 15 amino acids. The CDR3 protein is CASSEGAATYNEQFF. For the CDR3, the DNA is TGTGCCAGCAGCGAGGGAGCCGCAACCTACAATGAGCAGTTCTTC.

This clone showed up just a few times. The CDR3: CASSFTDRYTEAFF. The CDR3 DNA reads as TGTGCCAGCAGCTTTACCGACAGATACACTGAAGCTTTCTTT. This chain uses TRBV7-8 with TRBJ1-1; possible D gene TRBD1, 5 bases. V lost 3 bases to trimming and J lost 3 bases, with 11 bases between them. Germline CDR1 is SGHVS and CDR2 is FQNEAQ. The CDR3 sequence is 14 residues long.

This chain connects TRBV10-3 to TRBJ1-5; 10 bases align to TRBD1. The trim removed 8 bases at V and 9 bases at J, leaving 7 bases unmatched. The germline gives CDR1 ENHRY, CDR2 SYGVKD. The CDR3 loop spans 13 amino acids. DNA of the CDR3: TGTGCCATCGAGGGACAGGGGCTGTGGCCCCAGCATTTT. Protein: CAIEGQGLWPQHF.

As to this clone: Additional DNA sequences in this sample encode the identical CDR3. The V call is TRBV6-1, the J call TRBJ2-3; 14 positions match TRBD2. Per the germline V gene, CDR1 is MNHNS and CDR2 is SASEGT. The CDR3 covers 14 residues. V was pared by 8 bases and J by 6 bases, with 4 bases of the junction left unmatched. CDR3 in amino acids: CASSGLAGADTQYF. CDR3 coding DNA: TGTGCCAGCTCGGGACTAGCGGGAGCCGATACGCAGTATTTT.

This chain joins TRBV18 and TRBJ1-1; D unclear. Germline CDR1 reads KGHSH; CDR2 reads LQKENI. This CDR3 spans 16 amino acids. Trimming pared 3 bases from V and 1 base from J, leaving 15 bases between. DNA of the CDR3: TGTGCCAGCTCACCCACTTTGTTTCGTGAGAACACTGAAGCTTTCTTT. It yields the protein CASSPTLFRENTEAFF.

The chain's CDR3 is CASSWRRGVTNEKLFF. In nucleotides, the CDR3 is TGCGCCAGCAGCTGGCGACGGGGTGTGACTAATGAAAAACTGTTTTTT. This sequence joins TRBV4-1 and TRBJ1-4; the D is unclear. V lost 5 bases to trimming and J lost 2 bases, with 15 bases between them. Germline lookup yields CDR1 MGHRA and CDR2 YSYEKL. This CDR3 has 16 residues.

J is TRBJ2-1 and V is TRBV5-1, with 8 bases aligning to TRBD2. This CDR3 has 20 amino acids. Germline-derived CDR1 and CDR2 are SGHRS and YFSETQ. The V and J ends lost 4 bases and 0 bases, in that order; junction bases with no gene match: 18. The CDR3 is CASSHPRRGSGTYSYNEQFF. The CDR3 nucleotides are TGCGCCAGCAGCCACCCCCGCAGGGGTAGCGGGACGTACTCCTACAATGAGCAGTTCTTC.

V is TRBV5-1 and J is TRBJ2-7; no firm D call. V was cut by 5 bases and J by 1 base, with 10 bases left in between. The CDR3 is made up of 13 amino acids. Germline V CDR1 and CDR2: SGHRS, YFSETQ. CDR3 sequence (DNA): TGCGCCAGCAGTCCTCCGCAGTCCTACGAGCAGTACTTC. This sequence encodes CASSPPQSYEQYF. Filled out from reference TRBV5-1 and TRBJ2-7, the complete variable domain reads KAGVTQTPRYLIKTRGQQVTLSCSPISGHRSVSWYQQTPGQGLQFLFEYFSETQRNKGNFPGRFSGRQFSNSRSEMNVSTLELGDSALYLCASSPPQSYEQYFGPGTRLTVT.

This clone was seen once. J is TRBJ1-3 and V is TRBV28; no definite D call. The germline V and J ends were trimmed by 8 bases and 0 bases, with 11 bases remaining between them. The CDR3 runs 14 residues. Germline CDR1 reads MDHEN; CDR2 reads SYDVKM. The CDR3 bases are TGTGCCAGCGCGGGAGTCTTCTCTGGAAACACCATATATTTT. Residues: CASAGVFSGNTIYF.

CDR3 DNA sequence: TGCGCCAGCAGAGAGACAGCCACCTACGAGCAGTACTTC. Protein: CASRETATYEQYF. The V call is TRBV10-2, the J call TRBJ2-7, with D maybe TRBD1 (5 bases). V was pared by 6 bases and J by 2 bases, with 11 bases between. The CDR3 sequence is 13 residues long. Germline loops: CDR1 WSHSY, CDR2 SAAADI.

The V and J genes are TRBV6-6 and TRBJ2-1; no reliable D call. This CDR3 is built from 13 residues. Trimming took off 0 bases at V and 4 bases at J, with 4 bases between the two ends. CDR1 is MNHNY, CDR2 SVGAGI, per germline (reference sequence). This CDR3 is CASSYSRYNEQFF. The CDR3 bases are TGTGCCAGCAGTTACTCAAGGTACAATGAGCAGTTCTTC.

This clone occurred once. V is TRBV7-2 and J is TRBJ1-2; D remains ambiguous. Germline V gives CDR1 SGHTA, CDR2 FQGNSA. V was clipped by 2 bases and J by 7 bases, with 17 bases between them. This CDR3 has 15 amino acids. DNA for the CDR3: TGTGCCAGCAGCTTAAAGTTGGCGGGAACGGGTGGCTACACCTTC. Translation: CASSLKLAGTGGYTF.

This clone was recorded at least ten times. This sample includes further DNA sequences coding for the same CDR3. V usage is TRBV18 and J usage is TRBJ2-2, with 10 bases that match TRBD2. Germline CDR1 and CDR2: KGHSH and LQKENI. The CDR3 is 17 amino acids. With 3 bases clipped from V and 2 bases from J, the junction kept 6 bases outside the gene matches. The CDR3 DNA follows: TGTGCCAGCTCACCCCCCGGACTAGCGGTTAACACCGGGGAGCTGTTTTTT. It translates to CASSPPGLAVNTGELFF.

The J gene is TRBJ2-7, the V gene TRBV18; D call uncertain. This CDR3 contains 13 residues. Trimming left V 3 bases short and J 6 bases short, with 12 bases between. CDR1 is KGHSH and CDR2 is LQKENI in the germline V gene. CDR3 in amino acids: CASSPFHSVEQYF. DNA for the CDR3: TGTGCCAGCTCACCCTTCCACTCGGTCGAGCAGTACTTC.

V is TRBV19 and J is TRBJ2-1; TRBD2 matches 9 bases. V shed 2 bases, J shed 5 bases, and the junction held 4 bases outside the gene matches. The CDR3 extends over 15 amino acids. Per germline, CDR1 LNHDA and CDR2 SQIVND (reference sequence). The CDR3 bases are TGTGCCAGTAGTATAATGACTAGCGGACACAATGAGCAGTTCTTC. This codes for CASSIMTSGHNEQFF.

The chain is built from TRBV30 and TRBJ1-1; D possibly corresponds to TRBD1 (5 bases). The V gene's germline CDR1 is GTSNPN and CDR2 SVGIG (reference sequence). The V end lost 3 bases, the J end lost 0 bases, and 8 bases lay between the germline ends. The length of the CDR3 is 13 residues. The CDR3 region is CAWRGVVNTEAFF. CDR3 coding DNA: TGTGCCTGGAGGGGGGTGGTGAACACTGAAGCTTTCTTT.

The chain uses TRBV6-6 and TRBJ1-2, with 8 bases identical to TRBD1. This CDR3 is built from 15 residues. The V gene end was trimmed by 2 bases and the J gene end by 6 bases; junction bases not matched to a gene: 8. From germline, CDR1 is MNHNY and CDR2 SVGAGI (reference sequence). This CDR3 reads CASSYVYRGSDGYTF. CDR3 nucleotide sequence: TGTGCCAGCAGTTACGTCTACAGGGGGTCAGATGGCTACACCTTC.

The chain joins TRBV5-5 to TRBJ2-7; 14 nucleotides align to TRBD2. In germline, CDR1 is SGHKS, CDR2 YYEKEE (reference sequence). The CDR3 has 18 amino acids. V was clipped by 4 bases and J by 3 bases; unmatched bases: 12. CDR3 loop: CASSPTGLAGDSIYEQYF. CDR3 sequence (DNA): TGTGCCAGCAGCCCTACGGGACTAGCGGGAGACTCTATCTACGAGCAGTACTTC.

By sample fraction, this clone is medium-sized (0.01 to 0.1%). The V and J genes are TRBV6-1 and TRBJ2-5, with 8 bases lining up with TRBD2. The CDR3 spans 15 residues. The junction had 7 bases not matched to a gene; V was cut back by 2 bases and J by 5 bases. The germline gives CDR1 MNHNS, CDR2 SASEGT. The CDR3, as DNA: TGTGCCAGCAGTGAACTAAGCGGGAGCGGGGAGACCCAGTACTTC. Translating gives CASSELSGSGETQYF.

The rearrangement uses TRBV10-1 and TRBJ2-3, with D perhaps matching TRBD2 (5 bases). Looked up from germline, CDR1 is WNHNN and CDR2 is SYGVQD (reference sequence). This CDR3 has 14 residues. Trimming shortened V by 4 bases and J by 2 bases, and 10 bases separated the two germline ends. In nucleotides, the CDR3 is TGCGCCAGCAGTGCACTAGAGTTCACAGATACGCAGTATTTT. Its translation: CASSALEFTDTQYF.

This chain links TRBV4-1 with TRBJ1-2; D gene uncertain. This CDR3 spans 13 amino acids. Between the trimmed V and J ends, which lost 1 base and 7 bases, there was a span of 10 bases. Germline V gives CDR1 MGHRA, CDR2 YSYEKL. The CDR3 sequence: CASSQGTLAGYTF. Here the CDR3 DNA reads TGCGCCAGCAGCCAAGGGACTTTGGCTGGCTACACCTTC.

As to this clone: In the same sample, other DNA sequences code for this CDR3. The rearrangement links TRBV5-1 to TRBJ2-1, with 8 nucleotides matching TRBD2. The ends lost 4 bases at V and 4 bases at J; junction bases unmatched: 7. In germline, CDR1 is SGHRS, CDR2 YFSETQ. The CDR3 contains 15 residues. CDR3 protein: CASSPGLAGYNEQFF. For the CDR3, the DNA is TGCGCCAGCAGCCCCGGCCTAGCGGGTTACAATGAGCAGTTCTTC.

This clone was found many times. The rearrangement joins TRBV7-2 to TRBJ2-4, with TRBD1 matching over 8 bases. The V and J ends lost 1 base and 2 bases, in that order; junction bases with no gene match: 4. CDR1 SGHTA and CDR2 FQGNSA come from the germline V gene. The CDR3 sequence is 16 residues long. The CDR3 reads CASSLVRTGTKNIQYF. The CDR3 coding sequence is TGTGCCAGCAGCTTAGTCAGGACAGGGACCAAAAACATTCAGTACTTC.

The rearrangement joins TRBV19 to TRBJ2-1; TRBD2 matches 7 bases. Germline-derived CDR1 and CDR2 are LNHDA and SQIVND (reference sequence). The junction had 16 bases not matched to a gene; V was cut back by 3 bases and J by 2 bases. This CDR3 has 19 amino acids. The DNA for the CDR3 is TGTGCCAGTAGTATCGGTAGAGGTAGCGGGTCTCCCGCCTACAATGAGCAGTTCTTC. Protein product: CASSIGRGSGSPAYNEQFF.

This clone was counted many times. The V and J genes are TRBV10-3 and TRBJ1-2; D gene ambiguous. Between the trimmed V and J ends, which lost 0 bases and 3 bases, there was a span of 8 bases. The germline CDR1 and CDR2 sequences are ENHRY and SYGVKD. The CDR3 runs 14 residues. The CDR3 spells CAISESPGDYGYTF. CDR3 bases: TGTGCCATCAGTGAGTCCCCGGGCGACTATGGCTACACCTTC.